These 30 T cell receptor beta chains came from one sample sequenced in a study of cytomegalovirus exposure and HLA in healthy donors. Libraries were prepared by immunoSEQ multiplex PCR; TCRdb keeps only in-frame clonotypes and omits some of them. The sample yields more than 95,000 clones, 89% seen once. Specimen: PBMCs. The receptors here all came from a woman aged 18 to 35 in good health and CMV-seronegative.

The chain uses TRBV6-1 and TRBJ2-1; 9 bases fit TRBD2. Germline trimming cut 2 bases from V and 10 bases from J; bases unmatched to any gene: 9. The CDR3 runs to 15 residues. CDR1 and CDR2 (germline): MNHNS, SASEGT. CDR3: CASSETGLALREQFF. The CDR3 DNA is TGTGCCAGCAGTGAAACTGGACTAGCGCTCAGAGAGCAGTTCTTC.

This rearrangement joins TRBV2 to TRBJ1-5; 7 bases align to TRBD1. The CDR3 covers 14 residues. After removal of 3 bases from V and 4 bases from J, the junction contained 3 bases not matched to a gene. CDR1 and CDR2 (germline): SNHLY, FYNNEI. The CDR3 DNA reads TGTGCCAGCAGTGACAGGGGGTCGAATCAGCCCCAGCATTTT. Protein product: CASSDRGSNQPQHF. Filled out from reference TRBV2 and TRBJ1-5, the complete variable domain reads EPEVTQTPSHQVTQMGQEVILRCVPISNHLYFYWYRQILGQKVEFLVSFYNNEISEKSEIFDDQFSVERPDGSNFTLKIRSTKLEDSAMYFCASSDRGSNQPQHFGDGTRLSIL.

This chain connects TRBV6-5 to TRBJ2-2; D is unresolved. The CDR3 runs to 15 residues. Trimming removed 2 bases at V and 0 bases at J, with 7 bases between. In germline, CDR1 is MNHEY, CDR2 SVGAGI. CDR3: CASSYDTANTGELFF. The CDR3 nucleotides read TGTGCCAGCAGTTACGACACAGCGAACACCGGGGAGCTGTTTTTT.

V and J are TRBV11-2 and TRBJ1-1; 11 bases match TRBD1. CDR1 is SGHAT, CDR2 FQNNGV, per germline. The junction had 7 bases not matched to a gene; V was cut back by 1 base and J by 0 bases. This CDR3 contains 18 residues. The DNA for the CDR3 is TGTGCCAGCAGCTTAGGATTGGGACAGGGGGGACTGAACACTGAAGCTTTCTTT. Translation: CASSLGLGQGGLNTEAFF.

The genes are TRBV6-4 and TRBJ2-5; 8 bases line up with TRBD1. Germline lookup yields CDR1 MRHNA and CDR2 SNTAGT. J lost 5 bases, V lost 6 bases, and 8 bases had no gene match. The CDR3 consists of 14 residues. DNA of the CDR3: TGTGCCAGCAGCGAGGACAGGGCAGGGGAGACCCAGTACTTC. It encodes CASSEDRAGETQYF.

This chain joins TRBV7-8 and TRBJ2-1; TRBD2 might be the D (6 bases). Germline CDR1 SGHVS, CDR2 FQNEAQ. V lost 5 bases, J lost 5 bases, and 19 bases lay in between. CDR3 size: 16 residues. CDR3: CASSAATGSWNNEQFF. The DNA of the CDR3 is TGTGCCAGCAGCGCGGCTACCGGGAGTTGGAACAATGAGCAGTTCTTC.

The chain employs TRBV6-5 and TRBJ2-5; 8 nucleotides line up with TRBD2. Germline V gives CDR1 MNHEY, CDR2 SVGAGI. The CDR3 is 14 amino acids. J gave up 1 base and V 5 bases, and 3 bases lay outside the gene matches. CDR3 in amino acids: CASSRGGLQETQYF. CDR3 bases: TGTGCCAGCAGTCGCGGGGGGCTCCAAGAGACCCAGTACTTC.

Here the CDR3 DNA reads TGTGCCAGCAGTTTAGTCGGGACTAGCGTGTTCCCGGCAAGCGAGCAGTACTTC. This sequence encodes CASSLVGTSVFPASEQYF. The chain couples TRBV28 to TRBJ2-7, with 10 bases identical to TRBD2. Trimming at V came to 2 bases and at J to 6 bases, leaving 16 bases not matched to a gene. Germline values: CDR1 MDHEN, CDR2 SYDVKM. The CDR3 covers 18 residues.

This clone came up once. The genes are TRBV28 and TRBJ1-6, with D unresolved. The germline gives CDR1 MDHEN, CDR2 SYDVKM. The CDR3 covers 17 residues. V shed 2 bases and J shed 0 bases, with 11 bases lying between them. The CDR3 spells CASSLREVSSYNSPLHF. The CDR3 DNA reads as TGTGCCAGCAGTTTAAGGGAGGTGAGCTCCTATAATTCACCCCTCCACTTT.

The V call is TRBV28, the J call TRBJ2-7; D ambiguous. The V and J ends lost 1 base and 4 bases respectively, with 8 bases between them. CDR3 length equals 13 residues. Germline CDR1 reads MDHEN; CDR2 reads SYDVKM. The CDR3 sequence: CASSLLEPYEQYF. CDR3 DNA sequence: TGTGCCAGCAGTTTATTAGAGCCTTACGAGCAGTACTTC.

V gene TRBV15 combines with J gene TRBJ2-7; 9 bases are a match to TRBD1. CDR3 length: 15 amino acids. The J segment lost 3 bases and the V segment lost 6 bases, leaving 9 bases of the junction unmatched. Germline CDR1 reads LNHNV; CDR2 reads YYDKDF (reference sequence). The DNA of the CDR3 is TGTGCCACCAGGGATCAACCGGGACAGGGCTACGAGCAGTACGTC. It is translated as CATRDQPGQGYEQYV.

This rearrangement joins TRBV18 to TRBJ2-1, with 7 bases matching TRBD1. The J segment lost 5 bases and the V segment lost 3 bases, leaving 10 bases of the junction unmatched. Per the germline V gene, CDR1 is KGHSH and CDR2 is LQKENI. This CDR3 has 16 amino acids. CDR3 nucleotide sequence: TGTGCCAGCTCACCGGACAGGTCCCATATCAACAATGAGCAGTTCTTC. This sequence encodes CASSPDRSHINNEQFF.

This sequence joins TRBV6-1 and TRBJ2-7; 9 bases fit TRBD1. Trimming took 4 bases from V and 6 from J; bases not matched to a gene: 7. CDR1 MNHNS and CDR2 SASEGT come from the germline V gene. This CDR3 spans 14 amino acids. CDR3 bases: TGTGCCAGCAGTGGGACAGGGACAGGGATCGAGCAGTACGTC. Protein sequence: CASSGTGTGIEQYV.

The rearrangement joins TRBV11-3 to TRBJ2-1, with 7 positions matching TRBD1. V was pared by 1 base and J by 4 bases, with 4 bases of the junction left unmatched. The CDR3 is made up of 15 amino acids. Per germline, CDR1 SGHNT and CDR2 YENEEA. Here the CDR3 reads CASSLGGDSYNEQFF. The CDR3 DNA is TGTGCCAGCAGCTTAGGTGGGGACAGTTACAATGAGCAGTTCTTC.

This chain uses TRBV28 with TRBJ2-7; TRBD1 matches 9 bases. The CDR3 has 14 amino acids. Germline CDR1 MDHEN, CDR2 SYDVKM. V shed 5 bases and J 5 bases; nucleotides not matched to a gene: 7. For the CDR3, the DNA is TGTGCCAGCAGTCGTGACAGGGGGTGGGACGAGCAGTACTTC. It specifies CASSRDRGWDEQYF.

This chain uses TRBV9 with TRBJ2-1, with unresolved D. The CDR3 contains 14 residues. Trimming removed 0 bases at V and 6 bases at J, with 10 bases between. Germline V lookup: CDR1 SGDLS, CDR2 YYNGEE. CDR3 nucleotide sequence: TGTGCCAGCAGCGTAGCAATCCAGGTCAATGAGCAGTTCTTC. Translated, it gives CASSVAIQVNEQFF.

The rearrangement joins TRBV19 to TRBJ2-5, with 8 nucleotides matching TRBD1. V trimming: 1 base; J trimming: 3 bases; junction bases outside the gene matches: 1. This CDR3 region has 14 residues. The germline gives CDR1 LNHDA, CDR2 SQIVND (reference sequence). The DNA for the CDR3 is TGTGCCAGTAGTATAGCACAGGGGGAAGAGACCCAGTACTTC. This codes for CASSIAQGEETQYF. Full variable domain (rest looked up from reference TRBV19 and TRBJ2-5): DGGITQSPKYLFRKEGQNVTLSCEQNLNHDAMYWYRQDPGQGLRLIYYSQIVNDFQKGDIAEGYSVSREKKESFPLTVTSAQKNPTAFYLCASSIAQGEETQYFGPGTRLLVL.

The chain joins TRBV18 to TRBJ1-1; TRBD1 is a possible D gene (5 bases). V lost 6 bases and J lost 3, with 17 bases in between. The CDR3 runs 15 residues. In germline, CDR1 is KGHSH, CDR2 LQKENI. The CDR3 DNA reads as TGTGCCAGCTCTCCAAACCGGGACTCATACACTGAAGCTTTCTTT. It is translated as CASSPNRDSYTEAFF.

This rearrangement joins TRBV10-1 to TRBJ2-2, with 11 bases aligning to TRBD2. V was pared by 6 bases and J by 2 bases, with 8 bases of the junction left unmatched. This CDR3 comprises 17 residues. Germline-derived CDR1 and CDR2 are WNHNN and SYGVQD (reference sequence). CDR3 region: CASSGTSGKLNTGELFF. The CDR3, as DNA: TGCGCCAGCAGCGGGACTAGCGGCAAACTTAACACCGGGGAGCTGTTTTTT.

CDR3 DNA: TGTGCCAGTAGTATTTCAGGGGTTGGGTCACCCCTCCACTTT. This encodes CASSISGVGSPLHF. The chain combines TRBV19 with TRBJ1-6; the D gene is possibly TRBD1 (6 bases). The V end was cut by 3 bases, the J end by 10 bases, with 13 bases between. Germline values: CDR1 LNHDA, CDR2 SQIVND (reference sequence). This CDR3 spans 14 amino acids. Based on the CDR3 plus reference TRBV19 and TRBJ1-6, the full variable domain is DGGITQSPKYLFRKEGQNVTLSCEQNLNHDAMYWYRQDPGQGLRLIYYSQIVNDFQKGDIAEGYSVSREKKESFPLTVTSAQKNPTAFYLCASSISGVGSPLHFGNGTRLTVT.

This chain connects TRBV6-6 to TRBJ2-1; TRBD2 agrees at 12 bases. J gave up 10 bases and V 0 bases, and 1 base lay outside the gene matches. CDR3 length: 14 amino acids. Per germline, CDR1 MNHNY and CDR2 SVGAGI (reference sequence). The CDR3 DNA reads as TGTGCCAGCAGTTACTCGACTAGCGGGGGCGAGCAGTTCTTC. Amino acid sequence: CASSYSTSGGEQFF.

The chain employs TRBV28 and TRBJ2-7, with 7 bases lining up with TRBD1. Trimming cost V 5 bases and J 2 bases; bases outside gene matches: 15. CDR1 is MDHEN and CDR2 is SYDVKM in the germline V gene. The CDR3 runs 17 residues. CDR3 loop: CASSIPPSGTATYEQYF. In nucleotides, the CDR3 is TGTGCCAGCAGTATTCCCCCCTCCGGGACAGCCACCTACGAGCAGTACTTC.

This clone was found once. The chain is built from TRBV25-1 and TRBJ1-2; 7 bases match TRBD1. After removal of 4 bases from V and 2 bases from J, the junction contained 7 bases not matched to a gene. Germline V lookup: CDR1 MGHDK, CDR2 SYGVNS. This CDR3 comprises 15 residues. CDR3 DNA sequence: TGTGCCAGCAGTGCGGCCACGGGACAGAACTATGGCTACACCTTC. It encodes CASSAATGQNYGYTF.

This clone was seen a single time. The chain links TRBV5-1 to TRBJ1-2, with 7 bases lining up with TRBD1. The CDR3 sequence is 14 residues long. With V trimmed by 1 base and J by 3 bases, 3 bases remained unmatched. Germline CDR1 reads SGHRS; CDR2 reads YFSETQ. The DNA of the CDR3 is TGCGCCAGCAGCTTGACCACAGGGGACTATGGCTACACCTTC. As protein: CASSLTTGDYGYTF.

The chain joins TRBV7-6 to TRBJ2-5; TRBD2 aligns across 7 bases. The germline gives CDR1 SGHVS, CDR2 FNYEAQ. With 5 bases clipped from V and 4 bases from J, the junction kept 10 bases outside the gene matches. CDR3 length: 15 residues. The CDR3 DNA sequence: TGTGCCAGCAGCAGGGGCGGGGGACGACGAGAGACCCAGTACTTC. Translated: CASSRGGGRRETQYF.

As DNA, the CDR3 is TGTGCCTCCCTACTCTCTGGGGCCAACGTCCTGACTTTC. The encoded protein is CASLLSGANVLTF. This chain joins TRBV30 and TRBJ2-6; D remains ambiguous. The CDR3 spans 13 residues. V dropped 7 bases and J dropped 0 bases, with 7 bases sitting between them. In germline, CDR1 is GTSNPN, CDR2 SVGIG (reference sequence).

In DNA, the CDR3 is TGCAGCGTTAATTACGGGACACACTCCTACAATGAGCAGTTCTTC. Its protein is CSVNYGTHSYNEQFF. V usage is TRBV29-1 and J usage is TRBJ2-1; the D gene is possibly TRBD1 (6 bases). CDR1 is SQVTM, CDR2 ANQGSEA, per germline. The CDR3 is 15 residues long. The V end lost 5 bases, the J end lost 0 bases, and 14 bases lay between the germline ends.

The chain uses TRBV19 and TRBJ1-6; D is possibly TRBD1 (5 bases). Per the germline V gene, CDR1 is LNHDA and CDR2 is SQIVND (reference sequence). The CDR3 has 18 amino acids. The V end was cut by 1 base, the J end by 0 bases, with 13 bases between. The CDR3 DNA reads TGTGCCAGTAGTATAGGTTCCGGGGGGAGCTCCTATAATTCACCCCTCCACTTT. Encoded protein: CASSIGSGGSSYNSPLHF.

This CDR3 is CASLETGELNTEAFF. In DNA form, the CDR3 reads TGTGCCAGCCTCGAGACGGGTGAGTTGAACACTGAAGCTTTCTTT. V gene TRBV7-9 combines with J gene TRBJ1-1; D gene unclear. V was clipped by 8 bases and J by 0 bases, with 16 bases between them. Germline V gene data show CDR1 as SEHNR and CDR2 as FQNEAQ (reference sequence). CDR3 length: 15 residues.

The sample holds one count of this clone. V and J are TRBV4-2 and TRBJ1-2; D might be TRBD1 (6 bases). Germline CDR1 LGHNA, CDR2 YNFKEQ. This CDR3 comprises 14 residues. The V gene lost 1 base and the J gene lost 5 bases, with 11 bases spanning the gap. For the CDR3, the DNA is TGTGCCAGCAGCCAAGGACAGGTAACATATGGCTACACCTTC. Its translation is CASSQGQVTYGYTF.